A selection of T cell receptor beta chains follows, all from one sample in a study of beta chain features in type 1 diabetes. The method was immunoSEQ multiplex PCR; TCRdb's version includes in-frame clones alone and lacks a portion of them. The sample carries around 180,000 clones, more than 10% recorded once. The material sequenced was central memory CD4+ T cells from blood. Receptors originate from a young woman in good health. Both conserved end residues are part of each CDR3. Each record gives: clone size, V gene, J gene, CDR3 length, D gene, CDR3 DNA, CDR3 protein. The D gene is left open where the match is weak. Clone size is shown for a subset of rows, as once, few, many or a class of expanded clone.

few	TRBV11-1	TRBJ2-3	14	.	TGTGCCAGCAGCTTAGTCGGGAGCGCAGATACGCAGTATTTT	CASSLVGSADTQYF
once	TRBV6-5	TRBJ1-5	15	TRBD1	TGTGCCAGCAGTGGCGACAGGGGGCATGCTCAGCCCCAGCATTTT	CASSGDRGHAQPQHF
.	TRBV4-2	TRBJ2-3	17	TRBD2	TGTGCCAGCAGCCAAGCCTCGCGACTTCCTCTGGGGGGGGCGCAGTATTTT	CASSQASRLPLGGAQYF
.	TRBV28	TRBJ2-3	14	.	TGTGCCAGCAGTCGAGGATCAGTTCCAGATACGCAGTATTTT	CASSRGSVPDTQYF
.	TRBV10-2	TRBJ2-1	13	TRBD1	TGCGCCAGCACCCCGGCAGGGGGCAATGAGCAGTTCTTC	CASTPAGGNEQFF
.	TRBV28	TRBJ1-2	14	.	TGTGCCAGCAGTCTCAAAGGGGGGGGATATGGCTACACCTTC	CASSLKGGGYGYTF
.	TRBV10-2	TRBJ2-5	14	TRBD1	TGCGCCAGCAGTGGGACAGGGGGCCAAGAGACCCAGTACTTC	CASSGTGGQETQYF
once	TRBV30	TRBJ1-5	12	.	TGTGCCTGGAGTGTTCGGGGGCAGCCCCAGCATTTT	CAWSVRGQPQHF
few	TRBV29-1	TRBJ1-5	13	TRBD1	TGCAGCGTTGGGACAGGAGCCTTTCGGCCCCAGCATTTT	CSVGTGAFRPQHF
.	TRBV19	TRBJ2-1	15	TRBD2	TGTGCCAGTAGTACCTTAAGCGGGAGGGGTAATGAGCAGTTCTTC	CASSTLSGRGNEQFF
.	TRBV14	TRBJ1-4	18	TRBD1	TGTGCCAGCAGCCAAGAAGGCGGGTTGGGCAGGGGGCGTGAAAAACTGTTTTTT	CASSQEGGLGRGREKLFF
.	TRBV7-2	TRBJ1-4	13	.	TGTGCCAGCTCACGCGGAGGATATGAAAAACTGTTTTTT	CASSRGGYEKLFF
few	TRBV5-1	TRBJ2-3	14	.	TGCGCCGCGTCGGCGGGGCGACGCACAGATACGCAGTATTTT	CAASAGRRTDTQYF
few	TRBV21-1	TRBJ2-1	18	.	TGTGCCAGCAGCAAAGCAGGGGGGCGGGAGGGCAACCACAATGAGCAGTTCTTC	CASSKAGGREGNHNEQFF
few	TRBV7-2	TRBJ2-3	15	.	TGTGCCAGCACCTTAAATCTAGTTAGCACGGATACGCAGTATTTT	CASTLNLVSTDTQYF
.	TRBV18	TRBJ2-5	15	TRBD2	TGTGCCAGCTCAAGGCGGGAGTCGAATCAAGAGACCCAGTACTTC	CASSRRESNQETQYF
.	TRBV10-3	TRBJ2-7	13	TRBD1	TGTGCCACGCTTGGGACAGGGGAAAACGAGCAGTACTTC	CATLGTGENEQYF
few	TRBV15	TRBJ1-2	15	TRBD1	TGTGCCACCAGCTCCCCGGACAGGGGCCCCTATGGCTACACCTTC	CATSSPDRGPYGYTF
.	TRBV25-1	TRBJ1-2	16	.	TGTGCCAGCAGTGAATCAGCCGCGGGACGGGGCTATGGCTACACCTTC	CASSESAAGRGYGYTF
few	TRBV30	TRBJ2-3	13	.	TGTGCCTGGAGTTGGCACAACACAGATACGCAGTATTTT	CAWSWHNTDTQYF
.	TRBV14	TRBJ1-2	12	.	TGTGCCAGCAGCCAAACAGGAAACGGCTACACCTTC	CASSQTGNGYTF
.	TRBV30	TRBJ2-3	13	.	TGTGCCTGGAGTGTATACATCACAGATACGCAGTATTTT	CAWSVYITDTQYF
.	TRBV19	TRBJ2-7	13	.	TGTGCCAGTAGTACCAGACAGTTCTACGAGCAGTACTTC	CASSTRQFYEQYF
.	TRBV6-1	TRBJ1-1	14	TRBD1	TGTGCCAGCAGTGAACAGGGGGGGAACACTGAAGCTTTCTTT	CASSEQGGNTEAFF
many	TRBV9	TRBJ1-4	13	.	TGTGCCAGCAGCCTCGACAGGTTCGGAAAACTGTTTTTT	CASSLDRFGKLFF
few	TRBV6-6	TRBJ2-1	13	.	TGTGCCAGCAGTTACCGATTGCAGGGGGAGCAGTTCTTC	CASSYRLQGEQFF
.	TRBV7-9	TRBJ1-4	14	TRBD1	TGTGCCAGCAGCTTAGGAGGGGGCAACGAAAAACTGTTTTTT	CASSLGGGNEKLFF
.	TRBV10-3	TRBJ1-2	14	.	TGTGCCATCAGTGATGGGCCCCAGGAACATGGCTACACCTTC	CAISDGPQEHGYTF
few	TRBV14	TRBJ2-7	15	TRBD2	TGTGCCAGCAGCCATGTGACTAGCGGGAGTAACGAGCAGTACTTC	CASSHVTSGSNEQYF
few	TRBV2	TRBJ2-3	13	.	TGTGCCAGCACGACAGGCAACACAGATACGCAGTATTTT	CASTTGNTDTQYF
few	TRBV30	TRBJ1-2	13	TRBD1	TGTGCCTCGGCGGACAGGGGCCTCTCTGGCTACACCTTC	CASADRGLSGYTF
few	TRBV30	TRBJ2-1	15	TRBD2	TGTGCCTGGACCACGGCGGGAGGGCCCTACAATGAGCAGTTCTTC	CAWTTAGGPYNEQFF
.	TRBV7-9	TRBJ2-1	16	.	TGTGCCAGCAGCTCGGCAGGTGGCGGGTTTTACAATGAGCAGTTCTTC	CASSSAGGGFYNEQFF
few	TRBV4-3	TRBJ1-5	15	TRBD1	TGCGCCAGCAGCCAAGGTGGACAGGTAAATCAGCCCCAGCATTTT	CASSQGGQVNQPQHF
few	TRBV29-1	TRBJ1-5	14	TRBD1	TGCAGCGTTGACACAGGGGCCCCCAATCAGCCCCAGCATTTT	CSVDTGAPNQPQHF
.	TRBV7-2	TRBJ1-5	16	TRBD1	TGTGCCAGCAGCTACCCCGGGACAGGAGGCAATCAGCCCCAGCATTTT	CASSYPGTGGNQPQHF